Below, 29 T cell receptor beta chains from the same sample are listed, as sequenced in a study of shared clonotypes between healthy human individuals. Some clones are missing from TCRdb's copy, which holds only in-frame ones; the method was immunoSEQ multiplex PCR. This repertoire shows just over 2,000,000 clones, less than 95% found once; its top ten account for about 1.1%. Terminally differentiated effector memory CD45RA+ cells were excluded by CCR7 positive selection of CD45RO-negative cells. The sample comprised naive CD8+ T cells sorted from blood. The receptor source for this set is a man aged 18 to 29 in good health.

This sequence joins TRBV5-6 and TRBJ2-7, with D unclear. CDR3 size: 15 residues. Germline lookup yields CDR1 SGHDT and CDR2 YYEEEE. V was clipped by 0 bases and J by 3 bases, with 13 bases between them. In nucleotides, the CDR3 is TGTGCCAGCAGCTTGGCCTCATCGCCACACTACGAGCAGTACTTC. Translated: CASSLASSPHYEQYF. Looking up the rest from reference TRBV5-6 and TRBJ2-7 gives the full variable domain: DAGVTQSPTHLIKTRGQQVTLRCSPKSGHDTVSWYQQALGQGPQFIFQYYEEEERQRGNFPDRFSGHQFPNYSSELNVNALLLGDSALYLCASSLASSPHYEQYFGPGTRLTVT.

The CDR3, as DNA: TGTGCCAGCAGCCCGGACAGGGGGCTTGGAGATACGCAGTATTTT. Its protein product is CASSPDRGLGDTQYF. V gene TRBV11-3 combines with J gene TRBJ2-3, with 11 bases that match TRBD1. The V segment lost 5 bases and the J segment 5 bases; nucleotides outside the gene matches: 6. The CDR3 covers 15 residues. CDR1 and CDR2 (germline): SGHNT, YENEEA.

V gene TRBV4-3 combines with J gene TRBJ2-5; no definite D call. With 1 base removed from V and 9 bases from J, the gap between germline ends came to 12 bases. Germline V CDR1 and CDR2: LGHNA, YSLEER. The CDR3 is 13 residues long. CDR3 nucleotide sequence: TGCGCCAGCAGCCAAGTGATAGCAGCTGCCCAGTACTTC. Encoded protein: CASSQVIAAAQYF.

As regards this clone: This sample includes further DNA sequences coding for the same CDR3. The chain employs TRBV7-9 and TRBJ1-1; D is unclear. The CDR3 runs 12 residues. The ends were cut back, 5 bases at V and 0 bases at J, with 4 bases in the middle. Germline V gene sequence: CDR1 SEHNR, CDR2 FQNEAQ (reference sequence). DNA of the CDR3: TGTGCCAGCAGCGGGATGAACACTGAAGCTTTCTTT. This encodes CASSGMNTEAFF.

As to this clone: The same CDR3 can be traced to other DNA sequences in this sample. The chain is built from TRBV27 and TRBJ1-5; maybe TRBD1 (5 bases). Germline V gene data show CDR1 as MNHEY and CDR2 as SMNVEV (reference sequence). The CDR3 totals 14 residues. V lost 2 bases to trimming and J lost 6 bases, with 11 bases between them. In DNA form, the CDR3 reads TGTGCCAGCAGTTTAGTAGGGGCAAGTCAGCCCCAGCATTTT. It encodes CASSLVGASQPQHF.

The J gene is TRBJ1-4, the V gene TRBV27, with D unclear. Germline CDR1 and CDR2: MNHEY and SMNVEV (reference sequence). The CDR3 is 15 amino acids. V was pared by 3 bases and J by 3 bases, with 11 bases between. The CDR3, as DNA: TGTGCCAGCAGTTTTCTCGGGTCTGCTAATGAAAAACTGTTTTTT. As protein: CASSFLGSANEKLFF.

In its sample, this clone was seen a few times. This chain links TRBV6-6 with TRBJ1-4; 7 bases agree with TRBD1. The germline gives CDR1 MNHNY, CDR2 SVGAGI (reference sequence). This CDR3 is built from 15 residues. V trimming: 2 bases; J trimming: 0 bases; junction bases outside the gene matches: 0. The CDR3 coding sequence is TGTGCCAGCAGTTACGGACAGGCAACTAATGAAAAACTGTTTTTT. It specifies CASSYGQATNEKLFF.

This chain uses TRBV5-6 with TRBJ2-7, with 8 positions matching TRBD1. Per the germline V gene, CDR1 is SGHDT and CDR2 is YYEEEE. V was pared by 4 bases and J by 3 bases, with 6 bases of the junction left unmatched. CDR3 length equals 14 residues. The CDR3 DNA sequence: TGTGCCAGCAGCACCGACAGGGGTATCTACGAGCAGTACTTC. Protein: CASSTDRGIYEQYF.

The chain carries TRBV11-2 and TRBJ1-1, with D maybe TRBD1 (6 bases). V lost 1 base, J lost 0 bases, and 15 bases lay in between. Germline values: CDR1 SGHAT, CDR2 FQNNGV. This CDR3 has 17 amino acids. For the CDR3, the DNA is TGTGCCAGCAGCTTAGCGGGGGGGGCAGCTATGAACACTGAAGCTTTCTTT. As protein: CASSLAGGAAMNTEAFF.

This sequence joins TRBV7-6 and TRBJ1-5; D is unclear. This CDR3 spans 15 amino acids. Germline assignment: CDR1 SGHVS and CDR2 FNYEAQ. With 2 bases removed from V and 5 bases from J, the gap between germline ends came to 13 bases. CDR3 region: CASSLSSRADQPQHF. DNA for the CDR3: TGTGCCAGCAGCTTATCCTCCCGGGCAGATCAGCCCCAGCATTTT.

V is TRBV2 and J is TRBJ1-3, with D maybe TRBD1 (5 bases). This CDR3 has 16 amino acids. Trimming removed 5 bases from V and 2 bases from J, with 16 bases in between. Germline CDR1 is SNHLY and CDR2 is FYNNEI. CDR3: CASSLPLDRPGNTIYF. CDR3 DNA sequence: TGTGCCAGCAGTCTACCTCTAGACAGACCTGGAAACACCATATATTTT.

The gene calls are TRBV7-3 and TRBJ2-1, with 7 bases identical to TRBD2. V trimming: 5 bases; J trimming: 4 bases; junction bases outside the gene matches: 8. Germline V gene lookup returns CDR1 SGHTA and CDR2 FQGTGA. The CDR3 loop spans 15 amino acids. CDR3 protein: CASSPWGGVYNEQFF. In nucleotides, the CDR3 is TGTGCCAGCAGCCCCTGGGGGGGTGTTTACAATGAGCAGTTCTTC.

V usage is TRBV7-9 and J usage is TRBJ1-4, with D hard to call. The germline V gene encodes CDR1 SEHNR and CDR2 FQNEAQ (reference sequence). V lost 3 bases, J lost 8 bases, and 10 bases lay in between. The CDR3 consists of 13 residues. The CDR3 DNA is TGTGCCAGCAGCTTCAGTGGCAGGGAAAAACTGTTTTTT. Its translation: CASSFSGREKLFF.

The V gene is TRBV9, the J gene TRBJ2-2; TRBD1 matches at 11 bases. The CDR3 is 19 amino acids. From germline, CDR1 is SGDLS and CDR2 YYNGEE. Losses at the gene ends were 0 bases for V and 0 bases for J; bases not matched to a gene: 7. The CDR3 here is CASSVGGTGGSPNTGELFF. The CDR3 DNA reads TGTGCCAGCAGCGTAGGAGGGACAGGGGGGTCCCCGAACACCGGGGAGCTGTTTTTT.

The V and J genes are TRBV9 and TRBJ1-2; D is unclear. Germline lookup yields CDR1 SGDLS and CDR2 YYNGEE. V lost 0 bases and J lost 3, with 12 bases in between. The CDR3 is 15 residues long. This chain's CDR3 is CASSVGGGQDYGYTF. Written as DNA, the CDR3 is TGTGCCAGCAGCGTAGGGGGAGGGCAGGACTATGGCTACACCTTC.

The V call is TRBV5-5, the J call TRBJ2-7; a possible D gene is TRBD2 (5 bases). Trimming took 0 bases from V and 4 from J, leaving 17 bases between them. CDR3 size: 16 residues. The germline gives CDR1 SGHKS, CDR2 YYEKEE (reference sequence). The CDR3 DNA follows: TGTGCCAGCAGCTTGGAGGCAGCCCCGACGGGGTACGAGCAGTACTTC. Its protein product is CASSLEAAPTGYEQYF. Supplemented by reference TRBV5-5 and TRBJ2-7, the full variable domain reads DAGVTQSPTHLIKTRGQQVTLRCSPISGHKSVSWYQQVLGQGPQFIFQYYEKEERGRGNFPDRFSARQFPNYSSELNVNALLLGDSALYLCASSLEAAPTGYEQYFGPGTRLTVT.

The chain is built from TRBV7-3 and TRBJ2-1; TRBD2 matches at 8 bases. CDR1 and CDR2 (germline): SGHTA, FQGTGA. The CDR3 length is 15 residues. The junction had 7 bases not matched to a gene; V was cut back by 4 bases and J by 5 bases. DNA of the CDR3: TGTGCCAGCAGCTCAATAGCGGGGCGTCACAATGAGCAGTTCTTC. Translated, it gives CASSSIAGRHNEQFF.

The chain is built from TRBV4-1 and TRBJ1-1, with unresolved D. Germline CDR1 reads MGHRA; CDR2 reads YSYEKL. The CDR3 has 13 amino acids. Trimming left V 0 bases short and J 3 bases short, with 5 bases between. CDR3 in DNA: TGCGCCAGCAGCCAAGAGGAGGACACTGAAGCTTTCTTT. Protein sequence: CASSQEEDTEAFF.

The chain joins TRBV4-1 to TRBJ2-3; 9 bases match TRBD2. Trimming at V came to 1 base and at J to 4 bases, leaving 6 bases not matched to a gene. Germline V gives CDR1 MGHRA, CDR2 YSYEKL. The CDR3 contains 16 residues. For the CDR3, the DNA is TGCGCCAGCAGCCAAGTGGCGGGAGGGATCGCAGATACGCAGTATTTT. This sequence encodes CASSQVAGGIADTQYF.

This rearrangement joins TRBV5-6 to TRBJ1-4; 7 bases match TRBD1. CDR1 is SGHDT and CDR2 is YYEEEE in the germline V gene. The CDR3 extends over 16 amino acids. The V gene end was trimmed by 4 bases and the J gene end by 1 base; junction bases not matched to a gene: 7. The CDR3 DNA sequence: TGTGCCAGCAGCCCGGGTCAGGGGGTAACTAATGAAAAACTGTTTTTT. It yields the protein CASSPGQGVTNEKLFF.

This chain links TRBV5-6 with TRBJ1-6; TRBD1 matches at 8 bases. CDR3 size: 14 residues. V lost 3 bases, J lost 7 bases, and 3 bases stayed unmatched. Per the germline V gene, CDR1 is SGHDT and CDR2 is YYEEEE. CDR3 bases: TGTGCCAGCAGCTGGGACAGGACGAATTCACCCCTCCACTTT. Translated: CASSWDRTNSPLHF.

CDR3 protein: CASSPRGFNNEQFF. CDR3 coding DNA: TGTGCCAGCAGCCCCCGGGGCTTTAACAATGAGCAGTTCTTC. The chain links TRBV13 to TRBJ2-1, with D tentatively TRBD1 or TRBD2 (5 bases each). Trimming pared 5 bases from V and 5 bases from J, leaving 13 bases between. Germline assignment: CDR1 PRHDT and CDR2 FYEKMQ (reference sequence). The CDR3 totals 14 residues.

The CDR3 DNA is TGTGCCAGCAGTGAAGGGGTCGGGGTGTTGAACACTGAAGCTTTCTTT. This translates into CASSEGVGVLNTEAFF. The V and J genes are TRBV6-1 and TRBJ1-1; no firm D call. The germline CDR1 and CDR2 sequences are MNHNS and SASEGT. This CDR3 spans 16 amino acids. Trimming took 1 base from V and 0 from J, leaving 12 bases between them.

This rearrangement joins TRBV28 to TRBJ2-5, with TRBD1 matching 10 bases. CDR3 length: 16 residues. V lost 5 bases to trimming and J lost 1 base; unmatched junction nucleotides: 7. The germline V gene has CDR1 MDHEN and CDR2 SYDVKM. The CDR3 region is CASSRWTGGIQETQYF. In DNA form, the CDR3 reads TGTGCCAGCAGTAGATGGACAGGGGGTATCCAAGAGACCCAGTACTTC.

This rearrangement joins TRBV16 to TRBJ1-1, with D hard to call. The V gene lost 4 bases and the J gene lost 0 bases, with 3 bases spanning the gap. Germline V gene sequence: CDR1 KGHSY, CDR2 FQNENV. The CDR3 totals 12 residues. CDR3 nucleotides: TGTGCCAGCAGCCCCATGAACACTGAAGCTTTCTTT. Its translation: CASSPMNTEAFF.

This rearrangement joins TRBV5-6 to TRBJ2-7; tentative D call: TRBD2 (6 bases). Trimming cost V 0 bases and J 5 bases, with 9 bases left between them. This CDR3 has 13 amino acids. Germline V gives CDR1 SGHDT, CDR2 YYEEEE. The CDR3 protein is CASSLGGGDEQYF. In nucleotides, the CDR3 is TGTGCCAGCAGCTTGGGCGGAGGGGACGAGCAGTACTTC.

A remark on this clone: Other DNA sequences in this specimen translate into the identical CDR3. V is TRBV5-1 and J is TRBJ2-7; TRBD1 is a possible D gene (5 bases). CDR3 length: 13 residues. Germline CDR1 reads SGHRS; CDR2 reads YFSETQ. V was clipped by 2 bases and J by 2 bases, with 8 bases between them. The CDR3 region is CASSLTGAYEQYF. For the CDR3, the DNA is TGCGCCAGCAGCTTAACAGGCGCCTACGAGCAGTACTTC. Together with reference TRBV5-1 and TRBJ2-7, the CDR3 gives the full variable domain: KAGVTQTPRYLIKTRGQQVTLSCSPISGHRSVSWYQQTPGQGLQFLFEYFSETQRNKGNFPGRFSGRQFSNSRSEMNVSTLELGDSALYLCASSLTGAYEQYFGPGTRLTVT.

The chain combines TRBV28 with TRBJ2-3; D perhaps matches TRBD2 (6 bases). This CDR3 is built from 16 residues. Per germline, CDR1 MDHEN and CDR2 SYDVKM. V was shortened by 3 bases and J by 2 bases, with 15 bases between the two germline ends. The CDR3: CASSLEGSPYTDTQYF. Written as DNA, the CDR3 is TGTGCCAGCAGTTTGGAGGGGAGTCCCTACACAGATACGCAGTATTTT.

This rearrangement joins TRBV5-8 to TRBJ1-4; no clear D. The V end lost 4 bases, the J end lost 3 bases, and 4 bases lay between the germline ends. Germline V lookup: CDR1 SGHTS, CDR2 YDEGEE. The CDR3 is 12 residues long. The CDR3 loop reads CASSPANEKLFF. DNA of the CDR3: TGTGCCAGCAGCCCAGCTAATGAAAAACTGTTTTTT.